These 31 T cell receptor beta chains originate from one sample sequenced in a study of neurological immune-mediated disorders. TCRdb redid the calling of the 5' RACE reads with MiXCR, one entry per CDR3 protein. This repertoire shows about 66,000 distinct CDR3 sequences, 3.9% found once; its top ten account for 1.3%. The sequenced sample was PBMCs. These receptors were taken from a young man with multiple sclerosis.

The gene calls are TRBV5-1 and TRBJ1-3, with D unclear. The CDR3 loop spans 15 amino acids. V lost 0 bases and J 8 bases, leaving 15 bases between the germline ends. Germline CDR1 is SGHRS and CDR2 is YFSETQ. The CDR3 DNA reads as TGCGCCAGCAGCTTGGCCGGGCAGGATGGGGACACCATATATTTT. This translates into CASSLAGQDGDTIYF.

This clonotype was found many times. This chain uses TRBV6-5 with TRBJ2-1; 11 bases match TRBD2. The CDR3 runs 15 residues. Per the germline V gene, CDR1 is MNHEY and CDR2 is SVGAGI. V shed 3 bases, J shed 10 bases, and the junction held 8 bases outside the gene matches. In DNA, the CDR3 is TGTGCCAGCAGTTATGTAGCGGGGGGGGCCGGGGAGCAGTTCTTC. This translates into CASSYVAGGAGEQFF.

This clonotype has ten or more counts. This chain connects TRBV27 to TRBJ2-2, with D perhaps matching TRBD2 (6 bases). The ends were cut back, 6 bases at V and 0 bases at J, with 26 bases in the middle. The V gene's germline CDR1 is MNHEY and CDR2 SMNVEV (reference sequence). The CDR3 has 20 residues. CDR3 amino acids: CASSRAGPMPFIPNTGELFF. The CDR3 region has the DNA TGTGCCAGCAGCCGCGCGGGGCCGATGCCCTTCATACCGAACACCGGGGAGCTGTTTTTT.

The sample holds many counts of this clonotype. The rearrangement uses TRBV20-1 and TRBJ2-3; D unresolved. CDR1 and CDR2 from the germline V gene are DFQATT and SNEGSKA (reference sequence). Trimming shortened V by 3 bases and J by 0 bases, and 7 bases separated the two germline ends. The CDR3 contains 13 residues. Here the CDR3 reads CSARLSSTDTQYF. The CDR3 DNA follows: TGCAGTGCTAGGCTGTCTAGCACAGATACGCAGTATTTT.

This clonotype was recorded many times. At one end the junction does not follow the germline gene, possibly because of a read error. The V gene is TRBV7-2, the J gene TRBJ1-2; no clear D gene. The CDR3 is 13 residues long. CDR1 is SGHTA, CDR2 FQGNSA, per germline. The CDR3 here is CASSFPELYSYTF. The CDR3 nucleotides read TGTGCCAGCAGCTTTCCAGAGCTCTATAGCTACACCTTC.

This chain joins TRBV18 and TRBJ2-5, with D uncertain. Germline V lookup: CDR1 KGHSH, CDR2 LQKENI. The CDR3 runs 12 residues. Trimming cost V 5 bases and J 5 bases, with 9 bases left between them. The CDR3 DNA follows: TGTGCCAGCTCAACTTTGGGGGAGACCCAGTACTTC. Amino acids: CASSTLGETQYF. Full variable domain (rest looked up from reference TRBV18 and TRBJ2-5): NAGVMQNPRHLVRRRGQEARLRCSPMKGHSHVYWYRQLPEEGLKFMVYLQKENIIDESGMPKERFSAEFPKEGPSILRIQQVVRGDSAAYFCASSTLGETQYFGPGTRLLVL.

The chain couples TRBV6-2 or TRBV6-3 to TRBJ2-7; 8 bases fit TRBD1. Germline CDR1 and CDR2: MNHEY and SVGEGT. The CDR3 length is 13 residues. V dropped 7 bases and J dropped 10; count of bases not matched to a gene: 12. CDR3 coding DNA: TGTGCCAGCACGGCAGGGGGCTTCGGGGATCAGTACTTC. It is translated as CASTAGGFGDQYF.

This clonotype was found many times. The rearrangement joins TRBV29-1 to TRBJ2-1; maybe TRBD2 (6 bases). This CDR3 is built from 14 residues. Trimming left V 6 bases short and J 6 bases short, with 18 bases between. Germline V gene data show CDR1 as SQVTM and CDR2 as ANQGSEA. DNA of the CDR3: TGCAGCGTCGGGGACCCCTGGAGGGCCAATGAGCAGTTCTTC. The encoded protein is CSVGDPWRANEQFF.

This clonotype was detected ten times or more. This rearrangement joins TRBV20-1 to TRBJ2-7; D uncertain. This CDR3 comprises 14 residues. V was shortened by 1 base and J by 2 bases, with 12 bases between the two germline ends. Germline assignment: CDR1 DFQATT and CDR2 SNEGSKA (reference sequence). This CDR3 reads CSARGPWVPYEQYF. The CDR3 DNA is TGCAGTGCTAGAGGCCCCTGGGTCCCCTACGAGCAGTACTTC.

There are many counts of this clonotype. The rearrangement uses TRBV5-1 and TRBJ2-2, with D unresolved. Germline-derived CDR1 and CDR2 are SGHRS and YFSETQ. Trimming removed 0 bases at V and 2 bases at J, with 11 bases between. This CDR3 spans 16 amino acids. This chain's CDR3 is CASSLGYRTNTGELFF. For the CDR3, the DNA is TGCGCCAGCAGCTTGGGATATAGGACCAACACCGGGGAGCTGTTTTTT.

This clonotype showed up many times. This chain joins TRBV5-1 and TRBJ2-3; D assignment may be TRBD1 or TRBD2 (5 bases each). The CDR3 has 13 amino acids. V was trimmed by 4 bases and J by 0 bases, leaving 6 bases between them. The germline CDR1 and CDR2 sequences are SGHRS and YFSETQ. CDR3 sequence reads: CASSGTSTDTQYF. CDR3 nucleotides: TGCGCCAGCAGCGGGACCAGCACAGATACGCAGTATTTT.

With regard to this clonotype: This may stem from a read error, because a much larger clone lies one nucleotide away. The chain employs TRBV5-1 and TRBJ2-7; 12 bases line up with TRBD1. The V and J ends lost 5 bases and 2 bases, in that order; junction bases with no gene match: 11. Looked up from germline, CDR1 is SGHRS and CDR2 is YFSETQ. CDR3 length: 17 residues. CDR3 residues: CASRFPGTGGDPYEQYV. CDR3 bases: TGCGCCAGCAGATTCCCCGGGACAGGGGGCGACCCCTACGAGCAGTACGTC.

The table lists this clonotype with a few counts. The chain employs TRBV7-6 and TRBJ2-1, with 15 bases lining up with TRBD2. The CDR3 contains 16 residues. V lost 1 base, J lost 8 bases, and 3 bases stayed unmatched. Germline CDR1 SGHVS, CDR2 FNYEAQ. CDR3 protein: CASSLGTSGGAHEQFF. The DNA of the CDR3 is TGTGCCAGCAGCTTAGGGACTAGCGGGGGGGCACATGAGCAGTTCTTC.

As regards this clonotype: A read error may account for a junction end that differs from germline. The chain recombines TRBV5-5 with TRBJ1-5, with unresolved D. Germline CDR1 SGHKS, CDR2 YYEKEE (reference sequence). The CDR3 has 15 amino acids. The CDR3: CATSPVVTDNQPQHF. The CDR3 DNA reads TGTGCCACCAGCCCTGTAGTAACTGACAATCAGCCCCAGCATTTT.

This clonotype has ten or more counts. The gene calls are TRBV3-1 and TRBJ1-2; no reliable D call. The length of the CDR3 is 15 residues. Germline loops: CDR1 LGHDT, CDR2 YNNKEL (reference sequence). V lost 2 bases and J 2 bases, leaving 12 bases between the germline ends. The CDR3 spells CASSQPVGFNYGYTF. The CDR3 DNA follows: TGTGCCAGCAGCCAACCGGTGGGGTTCAACTATGGCTACACCTTC.

This clonotype was recorded at least ten times. This sequence joins TRBV5-1 and TRBJ2-1; 9 bases agree with TRBD2. This CDR3 is 14 amino acids long. The germline gives CDR1 SGHRS, CDR2 YFSETQ. V lost 1 base and J lost 6; bases outside the gene matches: 2. CDR3 nucleotide sequence: TGCGCCAGCAGCTTGATACTAGCGGGCAATGAGCAGTTCTTC. Its translation is CASSLILAGNEQFF.

In its sample, this clonotype is medium-sized (0.01 to 0.1%). The chain combines TRBV7-2 with TRBJ2-7; possibly TRBD2 for D (6 bases). V was clipped by 0 bases and J by 4 bases, with 22 bases between them. Germline-derived CDR1 and CDR2 are SGHTA and FQGNSA. The CDR3 runs to 18 residues. The CDR3 DNA is TGTGCCAGCAGCTTAGCCCACGTTGGAGGGGAGTATGTATACGAGCAGTACTTC. Residues: CASSLAHVGGEYVYEQYF. The entire variable domain, with the rest obtained from reference TRBV7-2 and TRBJ2-7, is as follows: GAGVSQSPSNKVTEKGKDVELRCDPISGHTALYWYRQSLGQGLEFLIYFQGNSAPDKSGLPSDRFSAERTGGSVSTLTIQRTQQEDSAVYLCASSLAHVGGEYVYEQYFGPGTRLTVT.

In its sample, this clonotype was seen many times. The chain carries TRBV4-3 and TRBJ2-3; D perhaps matches TRBD2 (6 bases). The V end lost 0 bases, the J end lost 5 bases, and 15 bases lay between the germline ends. This CDR3 contains 16 residues. Looked up from germline, CDR1 is LGHNA and CDR2 is YSLEER. The CDR3 reads CASSQDPYAGLDTQYF. The CDR3 bases are TGCGCCAGCAGCCAAGATCCCTATGCGGGGTTAGATACGCAGTATTTT.

This clonotype showed up many times. The CDR3 protein is CASSPVGPRDEQYF. CDR3 in DNA: TGCGCCAGCAGCCCTGTCGGTCCTCGCGACGAGCAGTACTTC. V gene TRBV4-1 combines with J gene TRBJ2-7; D not certain. The V end was cut by 4 bases, the J end by 5 bases, with 15 bases between. The CDR3 length is 14 residues. From germline, CDR1 is MGHRA and CDR2 YSYEKL.

In its sample, this clonotype was seen many times. The chain couples TRBV6-5 to TRBJ1-1, with D unresolved. This CDR3 contains 11 residues. V was pared by 4 bases and J by 1 base, with 1 base between. Germline-derived CDR1 and CDR2 are MNHEY and SVGAGI. This CDR3 reads CASSWNTEAFF. The CDR3 DNA reads TGTGCCAGCAGTTGGAACACTGAAGCTTTCTTT.

This clonotype was recorded at least ten times. V usage is TRBV7-9 and J usage is TRBJ2-1; 8 bases align to TRBD2. The CDR3 spans 15 residues. Germline V gene data show CDR1 as SEHNR and CDR2 as FQNEAQ (reference sequence). V trimming: 6 bases; J trimming: 8 bases; junction bases outside the gene matches: 12. Written as DNA, the CDR3 is TGTGCCAGCAGTCCTAGAGGTGGAGCGGGGGATGAGCAGTTCTTC. Its translation: CASSPRGGAGDEQFF. The complete variable domain, with remaining parts taken from reference TRBV7-9 and TRBJ2-1, reads DTGVSQNPRHKITKRGQNVTFRCDPISEHNRLYWYRQTLGQGPEFLTYFQNEAQLEKSRLLSDRFSAERPKGSFSTLEIQRTEQGDSAMYLCASSPRGGAGDEQFFGPGTRLTVL.

This clonotype was seen repeatedly, ten times or more. The CDR3 loop is CAAGTDRGYGYTF. Written as DNA, the CDR3 is TGTGCCGCTGGGACCGACAGGGGCTATGGCTACACCTTC. V and J are TRBV2 and TRBJ1-2, with 8 positions matching TRBD1. This CDR3 contains 13 residues. With V trimmed by 11 bases and J by 4 bases, 9 bases remained unmatched. Germline V gives CDR1 SNHLY, CDR2 FYNNEI.

This clonotype was seen repeatedly, ten times or more. V and J are TRBV29-1 and TRBJ2-3; D unclear. The ends were cut back, 6 bases at V and 0 bases at J, with 13 bases in the middle. This CDR3 comprises 14 residues. Germline CDR1 is SQVTM and CDR2 is ANQGSEA. The CDR3 nucleotides are TGCAGCGTATCCGGAAGAACTAGCACAGATACGCAGTATTTT. This translates into CSVSGRTSTDTQYF.

This clonotype was picked up many times. V is TRBV6-2 or TRBV6-3 and J is TRBJ2-7; perhaps TRBD2 as D (6 bases). The CDR3 loop spans 16 amino acids. With 0 bases removed from V and 5 bases from J, the gap between germline ends came to 17 bases. Germline CDR1 reads MNHEY; CDR2 reads SVGEGT. The CDR3 coding sequence is TGTGCCAGCAGTTACTCGAGGGGAGGCGGGCGGCACGAGCAGTACTTC. Protein: CASSYSRGGGRHEQYF.

This clonotype has only a few counts. One base away lies a much larger clone, so this may be a sequencing read error. The V and J genes are TRBV7-8 and TRBJ2-7, with D unresolved. CDR1 is SGHVS and CDR2 is FQNEAQ in the germline V gene. There are 11 residues in the CDR3. V shed 6 bases and J shed 7 bases, with 10 bases lying between them. The CDR3 bases are TGTGCCAGCAGACGTGGGGTAGAGCAGTACTTC. Translated, it gives CASRRGVEQYF. Variable domain in full (rest from reference TRBV7-8 and TRBJ2-7): GAGVSQSPRYKVAKRGQDVALRCDPISGHVSLFWYQQALGQGPEFLTYFQNEAQLDKSGLPSDRFFAERPEGSVSTLKIQRTQQEDSAVYLCASRRGVEQYFGPGTRLTVT.

This clonotype was counted many times. The CDR3 loop is CASSLVPGENTEAFF. The DNA of the CDR3 is TGCGCCAGCAGCTTGGTCCCAGGGGAGAACACTGAAGCTTTCTTT. The chain is built from TRBV5-1 and TRBJ1-1, with D perhaps matching TRBD1 (6 bases). Per germline, CDR1 SGHRS and CDR2 YFSETQ. The CDR3 runs 15 residues. The germline V and J ends were trimmed by 0 bases and 1 base, with 10 bases remaining between them. The entire variable domain, with the rest obtained from reference TRBV5-1 and TRBJ1-1, is as follows: KAGVTQTPRYLIKTRGQQVTLSCSPISGHRSVSWYQQTPGQGLQFLFEYFSETQRNKGNFPGRFSGRQFSNSRSEMNVSTLELGDSALYLCASSLVPGENTEAFFGQGTRLTVV.

This clonotype showed up many times. The CDR3 nucleotides read TGTGCCAGCAGCGCGCCCCTCCTCTACGAGCAGTACTTC. Translating it yields CASSAPLLYEQYF. The chain recombines TRBV7-9 with TRBJ2-7; no definite D call. V gave up 5 bases and J gave up 3 bases, with 11 bases separating them. The CDR3 loop spans 13 amino acids. The germline V gene encodes CDR1 SEHNR and CDR2 FQNEAQ (reference sequence).

The chain carries TRBV20-1 and TRBJ2-5; D is ambiguous. CDR3 length equals 13 residues. Germline V gives CDR1 DFQATT, CDR2 SNEGSKA (reference sequence). The V gene lost 0 bases and the J gene lost 5 bases, with 10 bases spanning the gap. CDR3 nucleotide sequence: TGCAGTGCTAGAGATGCGCAGCAGGAGACCCAGTACTTC. As protein: CSARDAQQETQYF.

This clonotype was counted many times. The rearrangement links TRBV6-5 to TRBJ2-7, with 8 nucleotides matching TRBD1. Germline V lookup: CDR1 MNHEY, CDR2 SVGAGI. The J segment lost 5 bases and the V segment lost 4 bases, leaving 13 bases of the junction unmatched. This CDR3 contains 16 residues. In nucleotides, the CDR3 is TGTGCCAGCAGTTCCCCTGCCGGGACAGGTTCCCACGAGCAGTACTTC. Its protein product is CASSSPAGTGSHEQYF.

This clonotype was seen ten or more times. CDR3 sequence (DNA): TGTGCCAGCAGCCTCTCGGCGGTAGATACGCAGTATTTT. This sequence encodes CASSLSAVDTQYF. J is TRBJ2-3 and V is TRBV7-2; unclear D gene. Between the trimmed V and J ends, which lost 5 bases and 5 bases, there was a span of 11 bases. The CDR3 loop spans 13 amino acids. Germline CDR1 SGHTA, CDR2 FQGNSA.

In its sample, this clonotype was seen many times. The gene calls are TRBV3-1 and TRBJ1-5; D is ambiguous. V shed 8 bases and J shed 0 bases, with 8 bases lying between them. The CDR3 is 13 residues long. In germline, CDR1 is LGHDT, CDR2 YNNKEL (reference sequence). This CDR3 is CASYDTSNQPQHF. The CDR3 bases are TGTGCCAGCTACGACACTAGCAATCAGCCCCAGCATTTT.